Given below is one T cell receptor beta chain in context. The data originate from a study of post-analysis software for immune sequencing data. Prepared libraries of TCR beta cDNA carried unique molecular identifiers. One entry per CDR3 protein results from TCRdb running MiXCR on the PCR reads. The top ten hold about 4.8% of the sample, which has about 810,000 distinct CDR3 sequences, about 57% seen once. Material: blood. The origin of this receptor is a girl under 18 with multiple sclerosis.

Here the CDR3 reads CSVPAGLQETQYF. In DNA form, the CDR3 reads TGCAGTGTCCCAGCGGGACTTCAAGAGACCCAGTACTTC. This rearrangement joins TRBV20-1 to TRBJ2-5; 7 bases are a match to TRBD2. V dropped 7 bases and J dropped 2; count of bases not matched to a gene: 7. The CDR3 loop spans 13 amino acids. Germline CDR1 reads DFQATT; CDR2 reads SNEGSKA (reference sequence).